This passage covers 9 T cell receptor beta chains from one sample sequenced in a study of T-cell memory formation after mild COVID-19 (TCRdb year 2021). Library construction relied on 5' RACE. TCRdb records Illumina NovaSeq 6000 as the sequencer. TCRdb trimmed the raw reads at Q25, called clones with MiXCR and kept productive beta chains. Rows are combined by CDR3 protein, so each entry shows the most common genes and DNA. The sample has some 150,000 distinct CDR3 sequences on record, 6% to 7% of them singletons. 2% to 2.5% of the sample is in the top ten clones. Source material: PBMCs or a T cell subset sorted from them (not recorded which). Every receptor here comes from an adult woman who had mild COVID-19 (a few samples of this study predate the infection). The sample titles of this study are shuffled in the database, so cell type and time point are left out; the donor was told from shared clones.

The chain links TRBV25-1 to TRBJ2-3; 9 bases fit TRBD1. The V gene's germline CDR1 is MGHDK and CDR2 SYGVNS. CDR3 length equals 17 residues. Germline trimming cut 2 bases from V and 5 bases from J; bases unmatched to any gene: 11. CDR3 nucleotides: TGTGCCAGCAGTGAACCTGCGACGGGGACAGGGCAAGATACGCAGTATTTT. Translating gives CASSEPATGTGQDTQYF.

This clonotype appeared many times. The chain combines TRBV3-1 with TRBJ2-7, with D possibly called TRBD1 or TRBD2 (5 bases each). Per germline, CDR1 LGHDT and CDR2 YNNKEL (reference sequence). This CDR3 is built from 16 residues. The V end lost 2 bases, the J end lost 2 bases, and 16 bases lay between the germline ends. CDR3 bases: TGTGCCAGCAGCCAACCCGGAGACAGAGGGCCCTACGAGCAGTACTTC. Protein sequence: CASSQPGDRGPYEQYF.

The chain employs TRBV12-3 or TRBV12-4 and TRBJ1-5; D is ambiguous. CDR3 length: 16 amino acids. V was trimmed by 2 bases and J by 2 bases, leaving 13 bases between them. The CDR3 DNA follows: TGTGCCAGCAGTTTATCTGCGGCGGGAGGCAATCAGCCCCAGCATTTT. This gives the protein CASSLSAAGGNQPQHF.

The sample holds many counts of this clonotype. The CDR3 reads CASSLATAGGYNEQFF. In DNA form, the CDR3 reads TGTGCCAGCAGCTTGGCCACAGCGGGGGGTTACAATGAGCAGTTCTTC. This rearrangement joins TRBV5-6 to TRBJ2-1; TRBD2 aligns across 9 bases. J gave up 4 bases and V 0 bases, and 5 bases lay outside the gene matches. Per the germline V gene, CDR1 is SGHDT and CDR2 is YYEEEE. The CDR3 has 16 amino acids.

This clonotype was picked up a small number of times. The rearrangement links TRBV5-1 to TRBJ1-1; no clear D gene. Trimming took off 3 bases at V and 0 bases at J, with 12 bases between the two ends. CDR3 length: 15 residues. CDR1 is SGHRS, CDR2 YFSETQ, per germline. This chain's CDR3 is CASSSATGMNTEAFF. Written as DNA, the CDR3 is TGCGCCAGCAGCTCTGCGACGGGAATGAACACTGAAGCTTTCTTT.

This chain uses TRBV11-3 with TRBJ1-6, with 7 bases identical to TRBD1. The CDR3 totals 14 residues. Germline CDR1 is SGHNT and CDR2 is YENEEA. The V segment lost 2 bases and the J segment 7 bases; nucleotides outside the gene matches: 2. The CDR3 region is CASSLRGQNSPLHF. The DNA of the CDR3 is TGTGCCAGCAGCTTAAGGGGGCAGAATTCACCCCTCCACTTT.

This clonotype has ten or more counts. The chain combines TRBV5-1 with TRBJ1-4, with D maybe TRBD1 (5 bases). The CDR3 extends over 14 amino acids. V lost 0 bases and J 5 bases, leaving 8 bases between the germline ends. Germline loops: CDR1 SGHRS, CDR2 YFSETQ. For the CDR3, the DNA is TGCGCCAGCAGCTTGGGCAGGGTGAATGAAAAACTGTTTTTT. This gives the protein CASSLGRVNEKLFF.

This clonotype was recorded many times. The V call is TRBV28, the J call TRBJ2-1, with a tentative D call TRBD1 (6 bases). The CDR3 is 12 residues long. V was pared by 2 bases and J by 10 bases, with 9 bases between. In germline, CDR1 is MDHEN, CDR2 SYDVKM. The CDR3 here is CASSLLTGEQFF. The CDR3, as DNA: TGTGCCAGCAGTTTACTCACAGGGGAGCAGTTCTTC.

V is TRBV11-2 and J is TRBJ2-5, with 8 bases lining up with TRBD1. CDR1 SGHAT and CDR2 FQNNGV come from the germline V gene. This CDR3 spans 16 amino acids. Germline trimming cut 6 bases from V and 1 base from J; bases unmatched to any gene: 10. This chain's CDR3 is CASSAWDRTVQETQYF. In nucleotides, the CDR3 is TGTGCCAGCAGTGCCTGGGACAGGACTGTCCAAGAGACCCAGTACTTC.